This TCR beta chain was documented in a study of neoadjuvant anti-PD-1 for oral cavity cancer (dated by TCRdb to the early 2020s). For the wider study: Before undergoing curative-intent surgical resection, most patients got three to four biweekly nivolumab doses at 3 mg/kg. Patients without progression received a fourth nivolumab dose around day 43 and underwent definitive surgical resection on days 50-56. Under RECIST 1.1, a patient counted as a responder if showing complete response, partial response or stable disease, and as a non-responder if showing progression. The parent correlative cohort had about eleven patients and a response rate of over 25%. What the research found in general, with its limitations: After neoadjuvant nivolumab, significantly higher T cell clonality (Gini index) was found within PBMCs in non-responders than in responders. Higher pretreatment blood Treg/Th17 ratios correlated with higher pretreatment blood TCRbeta clonality and lower post-treatment tumor TCRbeta clonality. TCR analyses included only three patients per response group, and the authors called for larger cohorts for validation.

Regarding this clone: Its antigen remains undetermined. No base-level quality is on record; no much larger clone is a single base apart.

The sample's time point label, decoded: before neoadjuvant nivolumab. Patients were newly diagnosed with stage II-IVA oral cavity squamous cell carcinoma and had received no prior systemic or radiation treatment. The cohort consisted of patients with HPV-negative, locally advanced oral cavity squamous cell carcinoma. Peripheral blood mononuclear cells were analyzed directly, without maintenance or expansion in culture. The samples were obtained from a longitudinal correlative study of a single-arm phase II trial testing neoadjuvant nivolumab in oral cavity squamous cell carcinoma. Genomic DNA-based TCRbeta sequencing was performed on subject-matched pre- and post-treatment PBMCs and tumors from three responders and three non-responders. Peripheral blood mononuclear cells were collected once before nivolumab treatment and again after treatment, at the time of surgery. The Maxwell RSC DNA from Cells kit was used to isolate genomic DNA from PBMCs.

PBMC libraries used mostly around 500 ng of input genomic DNA for deep sequencing, with six replicates per sample. Following the manufacturer's instructions, the team built TCRbeta libraries using the immunoSEQ hsTCRbeta kit. The completed libraries were mixed into a single pool at 3 nM, then sequenced with an Illumina NovaSeq 6000 S4 flow cell. The authors' analysis ran thus. The immunoSEQ Analyzer was used for raw data preprocessing and quality control. The analysis was limited to productive rearrangements, and each clonotype was defined by a unique CDR3 amino acid sequence. Using the R package tcR, the researchers computed the Gini-Simpson index as their estimate of repertoire clonality. Student's t test was used to compare Gini indices, and Pearson correlation was used to assess associations with tumor size change. TCRdb retrieved this table from immuneACCESS and kept in-frame rearrangements only. Not all clones are present; in checked studies, unresolved V genes account for under half, and no reason is known for the remainder. D and trimming were read from the DNA, whereas the V and J calls and clone size are those reported in that table. In this sample the table shows about 14,000 clones, 62% of which occur a single time. The ten largest make up roughly 2.6% of the sample.

The CDR1 and CDR2 encoded by the germline V gene are SGHRS and YFSETQ. The CDR3 holds 13 amino acids from the cysteine to the phenylalanine. Only the CDR3 region is kept as DNA, spanning 39 bases read in frame from base 1. V was cut back by 0 bases and J by 4 bases, leaving a gap of 8 bases between them. The chain was built from TRBV5-1 and TRBJ2-7; a tentative D call is TRBD1 (6 bases match). This TCR came from a person between 35 and 79 years old with oral cavity squamous cell carcinoma. Sequencing used PBMCs, obtained before nivolumab (anti-PD-1) treatment. In nucleotide form, the sequence is TGCGCCAGCAGCTTGGTACAGGGATACGAGCAGTACTTC. It encodes CASSLVQGYEQYF.